The TCR beta chain described here comes from a study of T cell repertoires in cytomegalovirus infection. About the study: Both recently identified HLA-C-restricted and well-studied HLA-B-restricted CMV epitopes were used in the study.

Each CDR3 protein is one row after TCRdb ran MiXCR on the reads. The sample holds 650,000 to 900,000 distinct CDR3 sequences, 25% to 30% seen once. In this sample, this clonotype turned up a few times. Its antigen is not known. The CDR3 has 15 residues. The germline gives CDR1 SEHNR, CDR2 FQNEAQ (reference sequence). V lost 3 bases, J lost 6 bases, and 4 bases stayed unmatched. This chain links TRBV7-9 with TRBJ2-2; 10 bases align to TRBD1. Sequencing used cultured CD8+ T cells from PBMCs, obtained from culture after CMV antigen stimulation. This TCR derives from a human donor in good health (CMV status not recorded). Some clones in this sample may be carry-over from other donors' samples. CDR3 bases: TGTGCCAGCAGCTTGGGACAGGGGTCGGCCGGGGAGCTGTTTTTT. This translates into CASSLGQGSAGELFF.